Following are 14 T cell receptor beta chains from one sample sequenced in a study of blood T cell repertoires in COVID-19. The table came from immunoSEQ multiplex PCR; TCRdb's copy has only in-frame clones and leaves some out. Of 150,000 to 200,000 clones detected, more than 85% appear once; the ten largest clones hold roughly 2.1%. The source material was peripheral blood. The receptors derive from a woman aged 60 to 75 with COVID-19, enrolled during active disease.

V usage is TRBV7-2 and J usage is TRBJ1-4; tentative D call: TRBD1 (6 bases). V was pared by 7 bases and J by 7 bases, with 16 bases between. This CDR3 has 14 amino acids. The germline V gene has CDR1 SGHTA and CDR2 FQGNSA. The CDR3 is CASKVNRVGEKLFF. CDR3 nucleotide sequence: TGTGCCAGCAAAGTCAACAGGGTGGGTGAAAAACTGTTTTTT.

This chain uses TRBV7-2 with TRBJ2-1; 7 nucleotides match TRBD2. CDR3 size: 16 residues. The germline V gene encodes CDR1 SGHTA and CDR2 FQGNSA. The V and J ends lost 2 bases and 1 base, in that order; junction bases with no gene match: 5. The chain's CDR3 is CASSLRWGGSYNEQFF. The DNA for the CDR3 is TGTGCCAGCAGCTTAAGGTGGGGGGGATCCTACAATGAGCAGTTCTTC.

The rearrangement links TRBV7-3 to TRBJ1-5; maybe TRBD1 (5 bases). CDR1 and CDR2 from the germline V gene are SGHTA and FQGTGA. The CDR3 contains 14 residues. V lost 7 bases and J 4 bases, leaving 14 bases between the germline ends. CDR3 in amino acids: CASIRGEGNQPQHF. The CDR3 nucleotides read TGTGCCAGCATCCGAGGGGAGGGGAATCAGCCCCAGCATTTT.

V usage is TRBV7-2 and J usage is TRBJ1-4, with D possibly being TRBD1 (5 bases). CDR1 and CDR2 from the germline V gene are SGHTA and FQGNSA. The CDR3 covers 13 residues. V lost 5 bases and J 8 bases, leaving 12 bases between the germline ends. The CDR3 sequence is CASSPGGSEKLFF. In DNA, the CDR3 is TGTGCCAGCAGCCCTGGGGGGTCCGAAAAACTGTTTTTT.

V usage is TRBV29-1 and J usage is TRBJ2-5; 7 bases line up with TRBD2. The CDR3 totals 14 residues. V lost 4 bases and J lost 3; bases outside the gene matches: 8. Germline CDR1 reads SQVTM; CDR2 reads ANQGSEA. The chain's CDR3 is CSVAIGGREETQYF. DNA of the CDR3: TGCAGCGTTGCAATTGGCGGGAGAGAAGAGACCCAGTACTTC. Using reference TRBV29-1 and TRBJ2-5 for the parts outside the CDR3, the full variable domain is SAVISQKPSRDICQRGTSLTIQCQVDSQVTMMFWYRQQPGQSLTLIATANQGSEATYESGFVIDKFPISRPNLTFSTLTVSNMSPEDSSIYLCSVAIGGREETQYFGPGTRLLVL.

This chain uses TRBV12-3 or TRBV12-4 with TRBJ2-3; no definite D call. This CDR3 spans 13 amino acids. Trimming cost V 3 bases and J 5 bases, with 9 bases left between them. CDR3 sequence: CASSFEWRDTQYF. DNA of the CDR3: TGTGCCAGCAGTTTTGAGTGGAGAGATACGCAGTATTTT.

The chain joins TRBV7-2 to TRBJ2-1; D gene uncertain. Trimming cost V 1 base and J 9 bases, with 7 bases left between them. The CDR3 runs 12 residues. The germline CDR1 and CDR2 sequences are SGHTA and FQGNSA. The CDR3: CASSLVRGEQFF. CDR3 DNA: TGTGCCAGCAGCTTAGTTAGAGGTGAGCAGTTCTTC.

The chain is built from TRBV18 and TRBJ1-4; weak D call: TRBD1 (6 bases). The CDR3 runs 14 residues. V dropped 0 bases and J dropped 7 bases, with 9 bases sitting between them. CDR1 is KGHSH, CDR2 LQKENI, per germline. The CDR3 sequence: CASSPPRGSEKLFF. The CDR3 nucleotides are TGTGCCAGCTCACCACCCAGGGGTAGTGAAAAACTGTTTTTT. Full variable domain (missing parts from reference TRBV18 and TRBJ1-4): NAGVMQNPRHLVRRRGQEARLRCSPMKGHSHVYWYRQLPEEGLKFMVYLQKENIIDESGMPKERFSAEFPKEGPSILRIQQVVRGDSAAYFCASSPPRGSEKLFFGSGTQLSVL.

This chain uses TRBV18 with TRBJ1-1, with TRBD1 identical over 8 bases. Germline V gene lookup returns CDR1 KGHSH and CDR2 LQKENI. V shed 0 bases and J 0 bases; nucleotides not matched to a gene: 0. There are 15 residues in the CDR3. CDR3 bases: TGTGCCAGCTCACCACCGACAGGGGTGAACACTGAAGCTTTCTTT. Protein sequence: CASSPPTGVNTEAFF. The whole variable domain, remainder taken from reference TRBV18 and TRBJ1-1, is NAGVMQNPRHLVRRRGQEARLRCSPMKGHSHVYWYRQLPEEGLKFMVYLQKENIIDESGMPKERFSAEFPKEGPSILRIQQVVRGDSAAYFCASSPPTGVNTEAFFGQGTRLTVV.

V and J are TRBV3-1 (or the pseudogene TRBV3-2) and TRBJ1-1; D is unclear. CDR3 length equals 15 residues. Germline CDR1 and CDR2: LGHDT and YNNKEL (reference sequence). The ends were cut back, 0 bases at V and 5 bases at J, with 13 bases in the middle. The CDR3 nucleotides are TGTGCCAGCAGCCAAGATGGTGTCAGGCGTACTGAAGCTTTCTTT. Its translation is CASSQDGVRRTEAFF.

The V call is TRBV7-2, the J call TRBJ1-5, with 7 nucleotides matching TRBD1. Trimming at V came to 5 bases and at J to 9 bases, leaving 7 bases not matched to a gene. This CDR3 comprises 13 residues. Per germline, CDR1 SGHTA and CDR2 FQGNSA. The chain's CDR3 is CASSPFPGGPQHF. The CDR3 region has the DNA TGTGCCAGCAGCCCCTTCCCAGGGGGGCCCCAGCATTTT.

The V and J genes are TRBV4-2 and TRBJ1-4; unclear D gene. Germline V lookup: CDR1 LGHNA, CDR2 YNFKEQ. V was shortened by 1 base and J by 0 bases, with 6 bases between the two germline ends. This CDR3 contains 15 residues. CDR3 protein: CASSQVQATNEKLFF. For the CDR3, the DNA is TGTGCCAGCAGCCAAGTCCAGGCAACTAATGAAAAACTGTTTTTT.

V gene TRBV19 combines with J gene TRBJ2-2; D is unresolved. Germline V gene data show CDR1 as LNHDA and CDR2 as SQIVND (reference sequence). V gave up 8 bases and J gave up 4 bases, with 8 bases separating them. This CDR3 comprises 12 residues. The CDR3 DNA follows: TGTGCCAGTGATAAGCGCACCGGGGAGCTGTTTTTT. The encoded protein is CASDKRTGELFF.

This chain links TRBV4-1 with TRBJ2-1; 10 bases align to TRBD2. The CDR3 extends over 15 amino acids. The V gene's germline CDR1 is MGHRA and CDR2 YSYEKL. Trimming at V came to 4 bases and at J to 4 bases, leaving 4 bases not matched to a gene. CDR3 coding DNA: TGCGCCAGCAGCCTCCAGCGGGGGGGATACAATGAGCAGTTCTTC. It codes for CASSLQRGGYNEQFF.